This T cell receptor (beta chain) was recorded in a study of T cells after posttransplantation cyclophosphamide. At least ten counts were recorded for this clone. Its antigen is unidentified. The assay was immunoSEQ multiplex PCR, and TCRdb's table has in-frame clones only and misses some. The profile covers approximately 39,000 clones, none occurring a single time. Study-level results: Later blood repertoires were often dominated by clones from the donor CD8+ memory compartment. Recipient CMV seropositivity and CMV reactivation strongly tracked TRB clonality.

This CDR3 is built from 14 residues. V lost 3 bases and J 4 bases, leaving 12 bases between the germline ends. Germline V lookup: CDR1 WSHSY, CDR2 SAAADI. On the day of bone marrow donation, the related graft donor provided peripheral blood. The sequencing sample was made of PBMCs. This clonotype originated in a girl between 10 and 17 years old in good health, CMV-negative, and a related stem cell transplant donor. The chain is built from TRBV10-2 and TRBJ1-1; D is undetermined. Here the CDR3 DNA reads TGCGCCAGCAGTGACTCGGGGTGGACCACTGAAGCTTTCTTT. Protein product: CASSDSGWTTEAFF.